This entry lists 31 T cell receptor beta chains sequenced from one sample in a study of cytomegalovirus exposure and HLA in healthy donors. 60 Vbeta and 13 Jbeta primers were used in PCR. Measured with immunoSEQ multiplex PCR; TCRdb has only the in-frame clones, and not every one. Of some 170,000 clones listed, 80% to 90% were seen once; the top ten hold approximately 5%. Sequences were obtained from PBMCs. These receptors were collected from a woman under 30 in good health and CMV-seropositive.

V usage is TRBV5-1 and J usage is TRBJ1-1; 7 nucleotides line up with TRBD1. Germline lookup yields CDR1 SGHRS and CDR2 YFSETQ. V was pared by 2 bases and J by 10 bases, with 5 bases of the junction left unmatched. This CDR3 comprises 12 residues. CDR3 bases: TGCGCCAGCAGCTTAGCACAGGGGATAGCTTTCTTT. Amino acids: CASSLAQGIAFF.

The chain links TRBV27 to TRBJ1-5, with 9 bases identical to TRBD1. The CDR3 loop spans 15 amino acids. Germline V gene lookup returns CDR1 MNHEY and CDR2 SMNVEV (reference sequence). V lost 0 bases to trimming and J lost 7 bases; unmatched junction nucleotides: 4. For the CDR3, the DNA is TGTGCCAGCAGTTTATCCGGGACAGGGATACAGCCCCAGCATTTT. Amino acids: CASSLSGTGIQPQHF.

The chain carries TRBV9 and TRBJ1-2; 12 nucleotides align to TRBD1. This CDR3 spans 17 amino acids. Per the germline V gene, CDR1 is SGDLS and CDR2 is YYNGEE. Trimming at V came to 0 bases and at J to 5 bases, leaving 8 bases not matched to a gene. CDR3 sequence reads: CASSVVRDRGPKYGYTF. Written as DNA, the CDR3 is TGTGCCAGCAGCGTAGTAAGGGACAGGGGGCCAAAATATGGCTACACCTTC.

The rearrangement joins TRBV9 to TRBJ1-2; D possibly corresponds to TRBD1 (5 bases). The CDR3 sequence is 15 residues long. V lost 3 bases to trimming and J lost 2 bases, with 14 bases between them. CDR1 and CDR2 (germline): SGDLS, YYNGEE. The CDR3 reads CASSDPGKVNYGYTF. The CDR3 DNA is TGTGCCAGCAGCGACCCAGGGAAGGTCAACTATGGCTACACCTTC.

There are a few counts of this clone. The chain is built from TRBV4-2 and TRBJ1-5, with 7 bases aligning to TRBD1. The CDR3 extends over 18 amino acids. Germline values: CDR1 LGHNA, CDR2 YNFKEQ. J gave up 3 bases and V 0 bases, and 11 bases lay outside the gene matches. CDR3 coding DNA: TGTGCCAGCAGCCAAGAAGTGGGGGGACAGACACACAATCAGCCCCAGCATTTT. Translation gives CASSQEVGGQTHNQPQHF.

In regard to this clone: The junction departs from germline at one end; a sequencing error may be responsible. The chain employs TRBV2 and TRBJ2-1; 10 bases match TRBD2. The germline V gene has CDR1 SNHLY and CDR2 FYNNEI. The CDR3 loop spans 16 amino acids. The CDR3 nucleotides are TGTGCCAGCAGTCTCGACTTAGCGGGGGGCTATAATGGGCAGTTCTTC. It is translated as CASSLDLAGGYNGQFF.

This sequence joins TRBV7-3 and TRBJ2-7; the D gene is possibly TRBD2 (6 bases). Germline CDR1 is SGHTA and CDR2 is FQGTGA. The CDR3 loop spans 15 amino acids. V dropped 2 bases and J dropped 0 bases, with 11 bases sitting between them. In nucleotides, the CDR3 is TGTGCCAGCAGCTTAGGAGGGCCGAGCTCCTACGAGCAGTACTTC. Its translation: CASSLGGPSSYEQYF.

In this sample, this clone turned up once. This rearrangement joins TRBV19 to TRBJ1-5; D might be TRBD1 (6 bases). Deletions cut 3 bases from V and 6 bases from J, with 12 bases between. The CDR3 sequence is 14 residues long. CDR1 is LNHDA, CDR2 SQIVND, per germline (reference sequence). CDR3 coding DNA: TGTGCCAGTAGTATGCCAGCAGGGGTTCAGCCCCAGCATTTT. It translates to CASSMPAGVQPQHF.

About this clone: The germline gene is not matched at one end of the junction; a read error may be the cause. The same CDR3 can be traced to other DNA sequences in this sample. The CDR3 DNA reads TGCGCCTGGAGTGGACAGGGAAATGAGCAGTTCTTC. Its protein is CAWSGQGNEQFF. This chain joins TRBV30 and TRBJ2-1, with 8 bases aligning to TRBD1. Germline loops: CDR1 GTSNPN, CDR2 SVGIG (reference sequence). This CDR3 has 12 residues.

V and J are TRBV7-9 and TRBJ2-7; D ambiguous. The germline V gene encodes CDR1 SEHNR and CDR2 FQNEAQ (reference sequence). This CDR3 has 11 residues. V lost 5 bases, J lost 7 bases, and 9 bases lay in between. CDR3 DNA sequence: TGTGCCAGCAGCCCAGCGTGGGAGCAGTACTTC. Translation: CASSPAWEQYF.

This chain links TRBV27 with TRBJ2-7, with 10 bases aligning to TRBD2. The CDR3 is 15 residues long. V dropped 2 bases and J dropped 3; count of bases not matched to a gene: 4. CDR1 is MNHEY and CDR2 is SMNVEV in the germline V gene (reference sequence). The CDR3 DNA follows: TGTGCCAGCAGTTTACTAGCGGGGGCCTACTACGAGCAGTACTTC. Protein: CASSLLAGAYYEQYF.

This sequence joins TRBV18 and TRBJ2-7; 9 nucleotides align to TRBD2. Germline V gene sequence: CDR1 KGHSH, CDR2 LQKENI. The CDR3 covers 15 residues. V shed 2 bases, J shed 5 bases, and the junction held 7 bases outside the gene matches. Here the CDR3 reads CASSPRAGGLDEQYF. The CDR3 DNA is TGTGCCAGCTCACCAAGAGCGGGGGGCTTAGACGAGCAGTACTTC.

V usage is TRBV6-5 and J usage is TRBJ1-5; 10 positions match TRBD1. V gave up 5 bases and J gave up 7 bases; unmatched junction bases: 8. This CDR3 region has 15 residues. Germline V lookup: CDR1 MNHEY, CDR2 SVGAGI. The CDR3 bases are TGTGCCAGCAGTAGCGCCGGGACAGGGGACCAGCCCCAGCATTTT. It yields the protein CASSSAGTGDQPQHF.

The chain has TRBV29-1 and TRBJ1-1, with a possible D match to TRBD1 (6 bases). The CDR3 covers 13 residues. Trimming left V 7 bases short and J 1 base short, with 13 bases between. CDR1 is SQVTM and CDR2 is ANQGSEA in the germline V gene. The CDR3 region has the DNA TGCAGCGCTCCGGTAGGGGGGAACACTGAAGCTTTCTTT. Protein sequence: CSAPVGGNTEAFF.

The chain links TRBV6-6 to TRBJ2-7; 7 nucleotides match TRBD1. CDR1 is MNHNY, CDR2 SVGAGI, per germline (reference sequence). After removal of 6 bases from V and 0 bases from J, the junction contained 11 bases not matched to a gene. The CDR3 is 16 residues long. The CDR3 sequence: CASRPGTVTASYEQYF. CDR3 in DNA: TGTGCCAGCAGACCCGGGACAGTCACAGCCTCCTACGAGCAGTACTTC.

Turning to this clone: The junction does not match germline at one end; this may be a read error. The same CDR3 arises from other DNA sequences in this sample as well. This chain joins TRBV6-1 and TRBJ1-1; D may be TRBD1 (5 bases). The CDR3 length is 12 residues. Germline V gene lookup returns CDR1 MNHNS and CDR2 SASEGT. This chain's CDR3 is CASPRGVTEAFF. CDR3 DNA: TGTGCCAGCCCAAGGGGCGTCACTGAAGCCTTCTTT.

The rearrangement joins TRBV5-1 to TRBJ1-3; 7 bases line up with TRBD1. The germline gives CDR1 SGHRS, CDR2 YFSETQ. This CDR3 contains 16 residues. Germline trimming cut 0 bases from V and 6 bases from J; bases unmatched to any gene: 9. CDR3 region: CASSLVGGRGINTIYF. The CDR3 nucleotides read TGCGCCAGCAGCTTGGTAGGCGGCAGGGGGATAAACACCATATATTTT.

V is TRBV7-2 and J is TRBJ2-1, with TRBD1 as a possible D gene (5 bases). The CDR3 runs 15 residues. V was shortened by 3 bases and J by 6 bases, with 15 bases between the two germline ends. CDR1 is SGHTA and CDR2 is FQGNSA in the germline V gene. The CDR3: CASSLVEDSINEQFF. The CDR3, as DNA: TGTGCCAGCAGCTTGGTGGAAGACAGTATCAATGAGCAGTTCTTC. Complete variable domain (other parts from reference TRBV7-2 and TRBJ2-1): GAGVSQSPSNKVTEKGKDVELRCDPISGHTALYWYRQSLGQGLEFLIYFQGNSAPDKSGLPSDRFSAERTGGSVSTLTIQRTQQEDSAVYLCASSLVEDSINEQFFGPGTRLTVL.

This clone was picked up one time. V usage is TRBV27 and J usage is TRBJ1-6, with a possible D match to TRBD1 (5 bases). From germline, CDR1 is MNHEY and CDR2 SMNVEV (reference sequence). The CDR3 contains 16 residues. The V gene lost 0 bases and the J gene lost 11 bases, with 17 bases spanning the gap. CDR3: CASSLSGGAGNTPLHF. CDR3 DNA: TGTGCCAGCAGTTTATCTGGAGGGGCAGGGAATACACCCCTCCACTTT.

V and J are TRBV20-1 and TRBJ2-1; no firm D call. CDR1 DFQATT and CDR2 SNEGSKA come from the germline V gene (reference sequence). The CDR3 runs to 11 residues. Trimming took 0 bases from V and 7 from J, leaving 4 bases between them. The DNA for the CDR3 is TGCAGTGCTAGAGATCCGAATGAGCAGTTCTTC. Translating gives CSARDPNEQFF.

The V gene is TRBV4-2, the J gene TRBJ2-7, with D hard to call. The better agreement between TRBJ2-1 and the DNA end casts doubt on the J call. From germline, CDR1 is LGHNA and CDR2 YNFKEQ. CDR3 length equals 15 residues. The CDR3 DNA follows: TGTGCCAGCAGCCAAGTTCCTAGCTCCTACAATGAGCAGTTCTTC. Translation gives CASSQVPSSYNEQFF.

The J gene is TRBJ1-1, the V gene TRBV28; TRBD1 matches at 7 bases. Per germline, CDR1 MDHEN and CDR2 SYDVKM. V lost 6 bases and J lost 1; bases outside the gene matches: 17. The CDR3 is 18 amino acids. CDR3 protein: CASSPPRQGRGRNTEAFF. The CDR3 region has the DNA TGTGCCAGCAGCCCCCCCCGACAGGGCCGGGGTAGGAACACTGAAGCTTTCTTT.

The sample holds one count of this clone. The V and J genes are TRBV6-5 and TRBJ2-2, with D maybe TRBD1 (5 bases). CDR3 size: 15 residues. From germline, CDR1 is MNHEY and CDR2 SVGAGI. Trimming cost V 2 bases and J 3 bases, with 10 bases left between them. The CDR3 protein is CASSYGRGYTGELFF. The CDR3 DNA reads TGTGCCAGCAGTTACGGAAGGGGTTACACCGGGGAGCTGTTTTTT.

The chain couples TRBV10-2 to TRBJ2-2; D is possibly TRBD1 (6 bases). CDR1 WSHSY and CDR2 SAAADI come from the germline V gene. The ends were cut back, 6 bases at V and 4 bases at J, with 15 bases in the middle. CDR3 size: 15 residues. CDR3 nucleotides: TGCGCCAGCAGGGCAGCAGGGGAATCCACCGGGGAGCTGTTTTTT. Protein: CASRAAGESTGELFF.

The gene calls are TRBV10-2 and TRBJ2-7; 8 bases match TRBD2. The length of the CDR3 is 15 residues. The J segment lost 5 bases and the V segment lost 7 bases, leaving 13 bases of the junction unmatched. Germline CDR1 and CDR2: WSHSY and SAAADI. This CDR3 is CASISGGGITHEQYF. CDR3 nucleotide sequence: TGCGCCAGCATTTCCGGCGGGGGGATAACCCACGAGCAGTACTTC.

This clone was observed a handful of times. Other nucleotide sequences from this sample produce the same CDR3. The chain joins TRBV4-2 to TRBJ2-7; 11 nucleotides line up with TRBD2. This CDR3 has 15 amino acids. The trim removed 0 bases at V and 7 bases at J, leaving 5 bases unmatched. Germline CDR1 is LGHNA and CDR2 is YNFKEQ. CDR3 sequence (DNA): TGTGCCAGCAGCCAAGAGTGGACTAGCGGGTCTGAGCAGTACTTC. It is translated as CASSQEWTSGSEQYF.

The J gene is TRBJ1-1, the V gene TRBV5-6; possible D gene TRBD1, 5 bases. The V end lost 4 bases, the J end lost 6 bases, and 13 bases lay between the germline ends. The CDR3 contains 13 residues. Per the germline V gene, CDR1 is SGHDT and CDR2 is YYEEEE. In nucleotides, the CDR3 is TGTGCCAGCAGCCCGGGACTGCAGTCTGAAGCTTTCTTT. It yields the protein CASSPGLQSEAFF.

The J gene is TRBJ1-1, the V gene TRBV4-2, with D tentatively TRBD1 (5 bases). The germline V and J ends were trimmed by 4 bases and 7 bases, with 10 bases remaining between them. CDR1 is LGHNA, CDR2 YNFKEQ, per germline. The CDR3 has 12 residues. As DNA, the CDR3 is TGTGCCAGCAGCCTCGGGGGTAGTGAAGCTTTCTTT. Translating it yields CASSLGGSEAFF.

In this sample, this clone turned up once. The V gene is TRBV7-9, the J gene TRBJ1-1; D is unresolved. Germline loops: CDR1 SEHNR, CDR2 FQNEAQ (reference sequence). The CDR3 is 12 amino acids. The ends were cut back, 8 bases at V and 7 bases at J, with 14 bases in the middle. CDR3 sequence reads: CASRQAEGEAFF. DNA for the CDR3: TGTGCCAGCCGCCAGGCAGAGGGTGAAGCTTTCTTT. Complete variable domain (other parts from reference TRBV7-9 and TRBJ1-1): DTGVSQNPRHKITKRGQNVTFRCDPISEHNRLYWYRQTLGQGPEFLTYFQNEAQLEKSRLLSDRFSAERPKGSFSTLEIQRTEQGDSAMYLCASRQAEGEAFFGQGTRLTVV.

V is TRBV5-1 and J is TRBJ2-7; 8 bases are shared with TRBD1. Germline V lookup: CDR1 SGHRS, CDR2 YFSETQ. The V and J ends lost 3 bases and 0 bases, in that order; junction bases with no gene match: 8. The CDR3 extends over 16 amino acids. The CDR3 coding sequence is TGCGCCAGCAGCTCCCCAGGACAGGGCAGCTCCTACGAGCAGTACTTC. This sequence encodes CASSSPGQGSSYEQYF.

Here the CDR3 reads CASSSPRQGFKVFF. The CDR3 coding sequence is TGTGCCAGCAGTTCCCCTAGACAGGGTTTTAAAGTGTTTTTT. This chain links TRBV28 with TRBJ1-4, with TRBD1 matching 7 bases. V lost 4 bases, J lost 15 bases, and 14 bases stayed unmatched. CDR3 length: 14 amino acids. Per germline, CDR1 MDHEN and CDR2 SYDVKM.